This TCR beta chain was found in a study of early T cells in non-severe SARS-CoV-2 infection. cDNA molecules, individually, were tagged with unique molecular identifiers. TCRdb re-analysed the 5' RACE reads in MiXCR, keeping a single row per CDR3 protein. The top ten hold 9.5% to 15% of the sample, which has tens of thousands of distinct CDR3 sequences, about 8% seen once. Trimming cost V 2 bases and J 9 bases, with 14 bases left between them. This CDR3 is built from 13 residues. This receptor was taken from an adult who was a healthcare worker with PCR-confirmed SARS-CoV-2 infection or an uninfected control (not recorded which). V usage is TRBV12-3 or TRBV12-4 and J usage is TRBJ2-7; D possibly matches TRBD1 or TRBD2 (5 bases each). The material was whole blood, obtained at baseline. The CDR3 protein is CASSLSGARGQYF. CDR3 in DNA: TGTGCCAGCAGTTTATCCGGGGCCCGGGGGCAGTACTTC.